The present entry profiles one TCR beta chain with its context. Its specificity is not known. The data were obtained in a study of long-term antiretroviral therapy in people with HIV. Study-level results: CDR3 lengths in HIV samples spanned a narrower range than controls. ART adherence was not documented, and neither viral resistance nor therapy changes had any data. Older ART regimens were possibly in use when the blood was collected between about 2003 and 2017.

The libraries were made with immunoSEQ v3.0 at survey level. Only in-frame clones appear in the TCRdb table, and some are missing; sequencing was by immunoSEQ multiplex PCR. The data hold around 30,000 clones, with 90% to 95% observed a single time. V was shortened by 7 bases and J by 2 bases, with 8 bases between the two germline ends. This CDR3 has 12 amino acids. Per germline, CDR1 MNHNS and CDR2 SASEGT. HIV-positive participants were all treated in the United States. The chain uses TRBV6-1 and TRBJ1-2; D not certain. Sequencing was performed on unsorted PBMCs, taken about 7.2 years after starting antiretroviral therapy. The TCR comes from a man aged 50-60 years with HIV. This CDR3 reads CASTDLNYGYTF. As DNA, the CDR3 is TGTGCCAGCACTGACCTAAACTATGGCTACACCTTC.